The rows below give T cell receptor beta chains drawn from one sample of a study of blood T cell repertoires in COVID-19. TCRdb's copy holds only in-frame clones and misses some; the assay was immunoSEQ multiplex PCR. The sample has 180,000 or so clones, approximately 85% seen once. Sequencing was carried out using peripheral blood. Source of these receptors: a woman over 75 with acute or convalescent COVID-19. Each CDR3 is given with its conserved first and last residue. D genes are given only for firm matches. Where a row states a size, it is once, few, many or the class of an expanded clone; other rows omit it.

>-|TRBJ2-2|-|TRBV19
TGTGCCAGTAGTATTGTCCCAATGAACACCGGGGAGCTGTTTTTT
CASSIVPMNTGELFF
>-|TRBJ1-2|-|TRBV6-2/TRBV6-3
TGTGCCAGCAGTTCCGGGACTAAAGCTAACTATGGCTACACCTTC
CASSSGTKANYGYTF
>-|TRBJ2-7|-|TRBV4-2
TGTGCCAGCAGCCAAGGGGTAGCCGGCCGGGAGGAGCAGTACTTC
CASSQGVAGREEQYF
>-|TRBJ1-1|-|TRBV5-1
TGCGCCAGCAGCTTGTCCCAGGGGATGTACCCTGAAGCTTTCTTT
CASSLSQGMYPEAFF
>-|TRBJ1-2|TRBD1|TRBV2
TGTGCCAGCAGTGAAGGACAGGACAGGGGGCTCCCTACCTTC
CASSEGQDRGLPTF
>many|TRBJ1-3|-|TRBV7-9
TGTGCCAGCAGCTGGGGACAACACTCTGGAAACACCATATATTTT
CASSWGQHSGNTIYF
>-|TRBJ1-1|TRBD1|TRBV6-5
TGTGCCAGCAGTTACGGGACAGGGGGCGCAGGCACTGAAGCTTTCTTT
CASSYGTGGAGTEAFF
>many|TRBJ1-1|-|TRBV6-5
TGTGCCAGCACCCCCGGACAGACAAACACTGAAGCTTTCTTT
CASTPGQTNTEAFF
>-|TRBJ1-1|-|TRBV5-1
TGCGCCAGCAGCTTTAAGAGCGACACTGAAGCTTTCTTT
CASSFKSDTEAFF
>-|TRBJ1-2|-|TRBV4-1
TGCGCCAGCAGCCAAGAATCGGCAGGCGCGTTACGCAACTATGGCTACACCTTC
CASSQESAGALRNYGYTF
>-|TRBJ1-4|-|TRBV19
TGTGCCAGTAGTAGGACAGAGACTAATGAAAAACTGTTTTTT
CASSRTETNEKLFF
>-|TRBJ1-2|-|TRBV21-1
TGTGCCAGCAGCAGACCAGGTGGGGGGGTCTATGGCTACACCTTC
CASSRPGGGVYGYTF
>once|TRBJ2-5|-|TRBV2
TGTGCCAGGACGCGGCCGTACCAAGAGACCCAGTACTTC
CARTRPYQETQYF
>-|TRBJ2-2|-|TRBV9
TGTGCCAGCAGCCTTCTAAGCGGCACCGGGGAGCTGTTTTTT
CASSLLSGTGELFF